This T cell receptor (beta chain) was retrieved from a study of blood T cell repertoires in COVID-19. On the study more broadly: Some COVID-19 samples were acute and others convalescent; all came from the United States, Italy and Spain.

This CDR3 has 14 amino acids. Trimming took 5 bases from V and 3 from J, leaving 12 bases between them. Germline V gene data show CDR1 as SGHTA and CDR2 as FQGTGA. Authors' processing steps: Amplified reference gene primers provided the basis for estimating nucleated cell counts. The table came from immunoSEQ multiplex PCR; TCRdb's copy has only in-frame clones and leaves some out. V, J and clone size are those of that table, while D and trimming were read from the DNA. The table records roughly 120,000 clones, just over 90% of them present only once. The sequence was obtained from a human donor with active COVID-19. The donor label of this sample is uncertain. The sequenced material came from peripheral blood. J is TRBJ2-3 and V is TRBV7-3; D ambiguous. The CDR3 coding sequence is TGTGCCAGCAGCGCAATAGCCGTTACAGATACGCAGTATTTT. This sequence encodes CASSAIAVTDTQYF.